The 12 T cell receptor beta chains reported below all come from one sample, sequenced in a study of technical replicates of blood from a handful of donors (TCRdb year 2017). The library was prepared using the immunoSEQ multiplex PCR assay. TCRdb took this table from immuneACCESS and kept in-frame rearrangements with V and J called. Such tables lack part of the clones; where checked against another copy, unresolved V genes explain under half of the gap, and the rest is unexplained. In this sample the table shows about 74,000 clones, approximately 91% of which occur a single time. The ten largest clones capture approximately 0.42% of the sample. The sequencing input was T cells isolated from PBMCs. These TCRs come from a human donor in good health.

The chain employs TRBV13 and TRBJ2-7; 7 positions match TRBD2. The CDR3 loop spans 17 amino acids. Per the germline V gene, CDR1 is PRHDT and CDR2 is FYEKMQ (reference sequence). With 5 bases clipped from V and 0 bases from J, the junction kept 13 bases outside the gene matches. The CDR3 region has the DNA TGTGCCAGCAGCCCGCCCCAATCCGGGGGGAGCTCCTACGAGCAGTACTTC. Its translation is CASSPPQSGGSSYEQYF. Combining the CDR3 with reference TRBV13 and TRBJ2-7 gives the whole variable domain AAGVIQSPRHLIKEKRETATLKCYPIPRHDTVYWYQQGPGQDPQFLISFYEKMQSDKGSIPDRFSAQQFSDYHSELNMSSLELGDSALYFCASSPPQSGGSSYEQYFGPGTRLTVT.

The V and J genes are TRBV5-5 and TRBJ1-1; D is unclear. The CDR3 length is 14 residues. V was trimmed by 0 bases and J by 7 bases, leaving 13 bases between them. Germline V lookup: CDR1 SGHKS, CDR2 YYEKEE (reference sequence). This chain's CDR3 is CASSLGARTVEAFF. In nucleotides, the CDR3 is TGTGCCAGCAGCTTGGGAGCACGGACTGTTGAAGCTTTCTTT.

The chain links TRBV2 to TRBJ1-1, with D possibly being TRBD1 (5 bases). CDR3 length: 14 amino acids. CDR1 is SNHLY, CDR2 FYNNEI, per germline. V lost 3 bases and J 1 base, leaving 9 bases between the germline ends. The CDR3 region is CASSEQGQNTEAFF. CDR3 bases: TGTGCCAGCAGTGAGCAGGGCCAGAACACTGAAGCTTTCTTT.

This clone turned up a few times. This chain links TRBV6-1 with TRBJ1-1; TRBD1 agrees at 7 bases. This CDR3 is built from 15 residues. CDR1 and CDR2 from the germline V gene are MNHNS and SASEGT. V shed 4 bases, J shed 4 bases, and the junction held 9 bases outside the gene matches. The CDR3 DNA follows: TGTGCCAGCAGTGCTTTGACAGGGAAAGTCACTGAAGCTTTCTTT. Residues: CASSALTGKVTEAFF.

The rearrangement joins TRBV14 to TRBJ2-7; a weak D match, TRBD2 (6 bases). Germline CDR1 SGHDN, CDR2 FVKESK. This CDR3 is 13 amino acids long. The V and J ends lost 1 base and 5 bases respectively, with 9 bases between them. CDR3 residues: CASSQGWEDEQYF. The CDR3 bases are TGTGCCAGCAGCCAAGGGTGGGAGGACGAGCAGTACTTC.

The V and J genes are TRBV6-5 and TRBJ2-7; 7 nucleotides agree with TRBD2. CDR1 is MNHEY and CDR2 is SVGAGI in the germline V gene. This CDR3 comprises 14 residues. The trim removed 4 bases at V and 3 bases at J, leaving 6 bases unmatched. The CDR3 sequence: CASSLRGTYYEQYF. As DNA, the CDR3 is TGTGCCAGCAGTTTGCGGGGGACCTACTACGAGCAGTACTTC.

This chain links TRBV7-8 with TRBJ2-3; maybe TRBD2 (5 bases). Between the trimmed V and J ends, which lost 5 bases and 6 bases, there was a span of 6 bases. Germline V CDR1 and CDR2: SGHVS, FQNEAQ. This CDR3 has 11 amino acids. The CDR3 protein is CASSRGDTQYF. The CDR3 DNA is TGTGCCAGCAGCAGAGGGGATACGCAGTATTTT.

The chain couples TRBV15 to TRBJ2-2; 7 bases line up with TRBD1. This CDR3 has 14 amino acids. V dropped 6 bases and J dropped 0; count of bases not matched to a gene: 1. Per the germline V gene, CDR1 is LNHNV and CDR2 is YYDKDF (reference sequence). CDR3 protein: CATRDRPNTGELFF. Here the CDR3 DNA reads TGTGCCACCAGGGACAGGCCGAACACCGGGGAGCTGTTTTTT.

The chain is built from TRBV15 and TRBJ1-5, with D tentatively TRBD1 (6 bases). Germline CDR1 is LNHNV and CDR2 is YYDKDF (reference sequence). The V end was cut by 0 bases, the J end by 6 bases, with 9 bases between. The CDR3 contains 14 residues. The CDR3 DNA is TGTGCCACCAGCAGAGAATCCAGGGGTCAGCCCCAGCATTTT. Protein product: CATSRESRGQPQHF. Variable domain in full (rest from reference TRBV15 and TRBJ1-5): DAMVIQNPRYQVTQFGKPVTLSCSQTLNHNVMYWYQQKSSQAPKLLFHYYDKDFNNEADTPDNFQSRRPNTSFCFLDIRSPGLGDTAMYLCATSRESRGQPQHFGDGTRLSIL.

The chain uses TRBV10-2 and TRBJ1-1; D possibly corresponds to TRBD1 (5 bases). V was shortened by 4 bases and J by 4 bases, with 13 bases between the two germline ends. This CDR3 contains 14 residues. Looked up from germline, CDR1 is WSHSY and CDR2 is SAAADI. The CDR3 spells CASSGGGDGTEAFF. The CDR3, as DNA: TGCGCCAGCAGTGGTGGGGGGGATGGCACTGAAGCTTTCTTT.

The rearrangement links TRBV25-1 to TRBJ1-2; TRBD1 matches 8 bases. Germline V gene sequence: CDR1 MGHDK, CDR2 SYGVNS. There are 15 residues in the CDR3. The junction had 10 bases not matched to a gene; V was cut back by 4 bases and J by 6 bases. CDR3 sequence (DNA): TGTGCCAGCAGTGCCGCTCAGGGGGCGGTGGATGGCTACACCTTC. Its translation is CASSAAQGAVDGYTF.

The rearrangement links TRBV9 to TRBJ1-4; perhaps TRBD1 as D (5 bases). The germline V gene encodes CDR1 SGDLS and CDR2 YYNGEE. CDR3 length: 15 amino acids. The V end was cut by 3 bases, the J end by 3 bases, with 12 bases between. CDR3 loop: CASSASGRANEKLFF. As DNA, the CDR3 is TGTGCCAGCAGCGCCTCAGGGAGGGCTAATGAAAAACTGTTTTTT.